A selection of T cell receptor beta chains follows, all from one sample in a study of PD-1 blockade in classical Hodgkin lymphoma. Here immunoSEQ multiplex PCR was the method, and the copy in TCRdb shows in-frame clones only, minus some. The sample lists 90,000 to 110,000 clones, approximately 89% occurring once. The starting material was peripheral blood mononuclear cells (PBMCs), obtained before the fourth cycle of nivolumab. These TCRs come from a human donor with classical Hodgkin lymphoma. Each CDR3 is given with its conserved first and last residue. Fields, in order: CDR3 protein, CDR3 DNA, D gene, J gene, V gene, clone size. A D gene is named only where the DNA matches it firmly. Some rows have no size entry. The others give once, few or many, or a class for an expanded clone.

CDR3aa: CASRPGGRAEGDNTQYF
CDR3nt: TGTGCCAGCAGGCCTGGCGGGAGGGCCGAGGGGGATAATACGCAGTATTTT
d_gene: TRBD2
j_gene: TRBJ2-3
v_gene: TRBV11-1
abundance: NA

CDR3aa: CASMTDRGPYEQYF
CDR3nt: TGTGCCAGCATGACGGACAGGGGGCCCTACGAGCAGTACTTC
d_gene: TRBD1
j_gene: TRBJ2-7
v_gene: TRBV11-2
abundance: NA

CDR3aa: CASSPRDGNYGYTF
CDR3nt: TGTGCCAGCAGCCCCCGGGACGGAAACTATGGCTACACCTTC
d_gene: NA
j_gene: TRBJ1-2
v_gene: TRBV7-2
abundance: NA

CDR3aa: CAISESKRGREKLFF
CDR3nt: TGTGCCATCAGTGAGTCGAAGCGGGGACGGGAAAAACTGTTTTTT
d_gene: NA
j_gene: TRBJ1-4
v_gene: TRBV10-3
abundance: NA

CDR3aa: CASSQDGGNYGYTF
CDR3nt: TGTGCCAGCAGCCAAGATGGGGGCAACTATGGCTACACCTTC
d_gene: NA
j_gene: TRBJ1-2
v_gene: TRBV4-2
abundance: NA

CDR3aa: CASRDSGVTEFGNTIYF
CDR3nt: TGTGCAAGTCGCGATAGTGGGGTAACGGAGTTTGGAAACACCATATATTTT
d_gene: NA
j_gene: TRBJ1-3
v_gene: TRBV12-2
abundance: once

CDR3aa: CSVALAVSSYEQYF
CDR3nt: TGCAGCGTCGCCCTAGCGGTGAGCTCCTACGAGCAGTACTTC
d_gene: TRBD2
j_gene: TRBJ2-7
v_gene: TRBV29-1
abundance: NA

CDR3aa: CASSAGTGVYGYTF
CDR3nt: TGTGCCAGCAGTGCCGGGACAGGGGTTTATGGCTACACCTTC
d_gene: TRBD1
j_gene: TRBJ1-2
v_gene: TRBV5-4
abundance: NA

CDR3aa: CASSPSPFYSYEQYF
CDR3nt: TGTGCCAGCAGCCCGTCGCCATTTTACTCCTACGAGCAGTACTTC
d_gene: NA
j_gene: TRBJ2-7
v_gene: TRBV7-2
abundance: NA

CDR3aa: CASSLRDRGPGELFF
CDR3nt: TGTGCCAGCAGCCTCCGGGACAGGGGGCCCGGGGAGCTGTTTTTT
d_gene: TRBD1
j_gene: TRBJ2-2
v_gene: TRBV7-9
abundance: NA

CDR3aa: CASSLLGSQPQHF
CDR3nt: TGTGCCAGCAGCTTACTGGGAAGTCAGCCCCAGCATTTT
d_gene: NA
j_gene: TRBJ1-5
v_gene: TRBV7-2
abundance: NA

CDR3aa: CATSRDRAGQETQYF
CDR3nt: TGTGCCACCAGCAGAGATAGGGCGGGACAGGAGACCCAGTACTTC
d_gene: NA
j_gene: TRBJ2-5
v_gene: TRBV15
abundance: NA

CDR3aa: CASRQGAGNQPQHF
CDR3nt: TGCGCCAGCAGACAGGGGGCAGGCAATCAGCCCCAGCATTTT
d_gene: TRBD1
j_gene: TRBJ1-5
v_gene: TRBV4-1
abundance: NA

CDR3aa: CASSLATGRRDTQYF
CDR3nt: TGTGCCAGCAGCTTAGCGACTGGCCGCCGGGATACGCAGTATTTT
d_gene: NA
j_gene: TRBJ2-3
v_gene: TRBV7-9
abundance: once

CDR3aa: CASREHSESSYEQYF
CDR3nt: TGTGCCAGCAGAGAACATAGCGAGAGCTCCTACGAGCAGTACTTC
d_gene: NA
j_gene: TRBJ2-7
v_gene: TRBV27
abundance: NA

CDR3aa: CASSSTSSLYGYTF
CDR3nt: TGTGCCAGCAGCTCCACATCCTCCCTCTATGGCTACACCTTC
d_gene: NA
j_gene: TRBJ1-2
v_gene: TRBV7-2
abundance: NA

CDR3aa: CASSQKTGVSYEQYF
CDR3nt: TGTGCCAGCAGCCAGAAGACAGGGGTCTCCTACGAGCAGTACTTC
d_gene: TRBD1
j_gene: TRBJ2-7
v_gene: TRBV7-8
abundance: NA

CDR3aa: CASEGLDYGYTF
CDR3nt: TGTGCCAGTGAGGGGTTAGATTATGGCTACACCTTC
d_gene: NA
j_gene: TRBJ1-2
v_gene: TRBV19
abundance: NA

CDR3aa: CASSPQGAPDNEQYF
CDR3nt: TGCGCCAGCAGTCCACAGGGGGCGCCTGACAACGAGCAGTACTTC
d_gene: TRBD1
j_gene: TRBJ2-7
v_gene: TRBV4-1
abundance: NA

CDR3aa: CAWSVSGIGELFF
CDR3nt: TGTGCCTGGAGTGTATCGGGAATCGGGGAGCTGTTTTTT
d_gene: NA
j_gene: TRBJ2-2
v_gene: TRBV30
abundance: NA

CDR3aa: CASSFIEEVAYGYTF
CDR3nt: TGTGCCAGCAGCTTCATCGAGGAGGTGGCCTATGGCTACACCTTC
d_gene: NA
j_gene: TRBJ1-2
v_gene: TRBV7-9
abundance: NA

CDR3aa: CASSPGTGILGNEQFF
CDR3nt: TGCGCCAGCAGCCCTGGGACAGGGATTCTTGGGAATGAGCAGTTCTTC
d_gene: TRBD1
j_gene: TRBJ2-1
v_gene: TRBV4-3
abundance: NA

CDR3aa: CATTTGASEAFF
CDR3nt: TGTGCCACGACGACAGGGGCCTCTGAAGCTTTCTTT
d_gene: TRBD1
j_gene: TRBJ1-1
v_gene: TRBV6-1
abundance: many